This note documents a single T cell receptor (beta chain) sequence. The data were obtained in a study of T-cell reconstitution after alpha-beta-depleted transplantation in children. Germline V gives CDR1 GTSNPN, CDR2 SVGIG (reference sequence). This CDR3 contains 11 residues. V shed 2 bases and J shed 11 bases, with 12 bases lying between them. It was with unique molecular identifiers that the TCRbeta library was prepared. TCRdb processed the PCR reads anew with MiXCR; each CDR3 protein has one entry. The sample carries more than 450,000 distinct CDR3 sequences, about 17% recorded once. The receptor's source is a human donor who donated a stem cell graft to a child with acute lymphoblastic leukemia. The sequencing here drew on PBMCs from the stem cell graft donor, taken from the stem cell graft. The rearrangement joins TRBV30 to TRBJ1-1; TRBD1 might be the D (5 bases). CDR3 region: CAWSPSRGAFF. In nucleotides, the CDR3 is TGTGCCTGGAGTCCGAGCCGGGGGGCTTTCTTT.